This T cell receptor (beta chain) was found in a study of lymphopenia after photon versus proton radiotherapy. Trimming removed 0 bases at V and 0 bases at J, with 10 bases between. Germline loops: CDR1 MNHEY, CDR2 SVGAGI. The CDR3 totals 16 residues. In this sample, this clone turned up once. Assay used: immunoSEQ multiplex PCR; TCRdb lists only in-frame clones, some missing. The sample has about 12,000 clones; around 89% are singletons. Sequenced material: peripheral blood, taken from a patient treated with photon-based radiotherapy. The gene calls are TRBV6-5 and TRBJ2-3, with D unresolved. The TCR originated in a man aged 55 to 70 with pancreatic cancer. CDR3 in DNA: TGTGCCAGCAGTTACTCGTCAGCGTTCAGCACAGATACGCAGTATTTT. It translates to CASSYSSAFSTDTQYF.